The present entry profiles one T cell receptor beta chain with its context. The study assigned cohorts using participant-reported clinical history. These data belong to a study of blood T cell repertoires in COVID-19. About the research overall: There were acute and convalescent COVID-19 samples, and they came from the United States, Italy and Spain.

The J segment lost 5 bases and the V segment lost 8 bases, leaving 9 bases of the junction unmatched. This CDR3 is built from 13 residues. CDR1 LNHDA and CDR2 SQIVND come from the germline V gene (reference sequence). How the authors handled the data: The assay estimated nucleated cells by amplifying reference gene primers. Produced via immunoSEQ multiplex PCR; TCRdb's table is partial and in-frame only. The V and J calls and clone size come from that table; D and trimming were worked out from the DNA. This sample carries a few hundred thousand clones, 65% to 90% of them seen once, and the ten largest clones take 3.5% to 4%.

V is TRBV19 and J is TRBJ2-7, with 7 bases lining up with TRBD1. The receptor comes from a woman between 35 and 50 years old with acute COVID-19. Sequenced sample: PBMCs or T cells enriched from blood (not recorded which). The CDR3, as DNA: TGTGCCAGTTCTCCGGGACAGCTCCACGAGCAGTACTTC. Residues: CASSPGQLHEQYF.